This T cell receptor (beta chain) was identified in a study of T cell responses to AZD1222 COVID-19 vaccine. Produced via immunoSEQ multiplex PCR; TCRdb's table is partial and in-frame only. The sample lists some 150,000 clones, over 75% occurring once. The CDR3 extends over 14 amino acids. J lost 5 bases, V lost 4 bases, and 8 bases had no gene match. The V gene's germline CDR1 is SQVTM and CDR2 ANQGSEA. The input for sequencing was peripheral blood, taken 28 days after the second AZD1222 dose. The chain combines TRBV29-1 with TRBJ2-5, with 9 bases fitting TRBD2. This receptor was taken from an adult who received the AZD1222 COVID-19 vaccine. The CDR3 region is CSVVGGGAGETQYF. In DNA form, the CDR3 reads TGCAGCGTTGTAGGCGGGGGGGCCGGCGAGACCCAGTACTTC.